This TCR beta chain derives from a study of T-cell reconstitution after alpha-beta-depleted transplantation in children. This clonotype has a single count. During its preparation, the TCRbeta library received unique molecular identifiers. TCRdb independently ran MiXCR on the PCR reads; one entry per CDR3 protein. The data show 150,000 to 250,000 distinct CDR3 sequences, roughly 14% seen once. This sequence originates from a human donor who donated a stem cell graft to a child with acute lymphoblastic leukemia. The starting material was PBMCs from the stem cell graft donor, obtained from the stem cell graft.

The DNA for the CDR3 is TGTGCCTGGAGTGTTGGACAGGTCACCTACGAGCAGTACTTC. Its translation: CAWSVGQVTYEQYF. The chain couples TRBV30 to TRBJ2-7; 7 positions match TRBD1. The V gene's germline CDR1 is GTSNPN and CDR2 SVGIG (reference sequence). This CDR3 contains 14 residues. With V trimmed by 0 bases and J by 2 bases, 4 bases remained unmatched. The entire variable domain, with the rest obtained from reference TRBV30 and TRBJ2-7, is as follows: SQTIHQWPATLVQPVGSPLSLECTVEGTSNPNLYWYRQAAGRGLQLLFYSVGIGQISSEVPQNLSASRPQDRQFILSSKKLLLSDSGFYLCAWSVGQVTYEQYFGPGTRLTVT.